One T cell receptor (beta chain) is described in this entry. The sample belongs to a study of CD8 T cells in Susac syndrome. Germline CDR1 and CDR2: PRHDT and FYEKMQ (reference sequence). The CDR3 has 14 residues. Trimming took 6 bases from V and 5 from J; bases not matched to a gene: 4. RNA, at about 0.45 to 1 ug, was reverse transcribed with random hexamers. TCRdb independently ran MiXCR on the immunoSEQ multiplex PCR reads; one entry per CDR3 protein. The table shows 120,000 or so distinct CDR3 sequences, with around 94% occurring only once. This rearrangement joins TRBV13 to TRBJ2-2; the match to TRBD1 covers 9 bases. Sequenced sample: CD8+ T cells from PBMCs. The TCR sequence derives from a human donor with Susac syndrome. DNA of the CDR3: TGTGCCAGCAGGACGACAGGGGGAACCGGGGAGCTGTTTTTT. Translation: CASRTTGGTGELFF.